Listed here are 6 T cell receptor beta chains from one sample, sequenced in a study of naive and memory T cell subsets. Two oligonucleotides, mixed equimolar, formed the beta constant-region primer covering TRBC1 and TRBC2. Each CDR3 protein is one row after TCRdb ran MiXCR on the UMI-ligation and nested PCR reads. This sample has some 150,000 distinct CDR3 sequences; approximately 15% occur once, and the top ten carry 0.14% to 0.15%. The sequenced sample consisted of naive CD4+ T cells from blood. The origin of the receptors is a human donor in good health.

In its sample, this clonotype was seen a few times. This chain joins TRBV21-1 and TRBJ2-7; the table's D gene call, TRBD1, was not cross checked with the DNA. TRBV21-1 is noted as a pseudogene. CDR3 length: 15 residues. CDR3 DNA sequence: TGTGCCATACTCCCAGGGGCGGGCTACCCCTACGAGCAGTACTTC. This gives the protein CAILPGAGYPYEQYF.

This sequence joins TRBV6-2 or TRBV6-3 and TRBJ2-7; 8 bases fit TRBD2. CDR1 MNHEY and CDR2 SVGEGT come from the germline V gene. The V segment lost 5 bases and the J segment 5 bases; nucleotides outside the gene matches: 2. This CDR3 is 12 amino acids long. CDR3 nucleotides: TGTGCCAGCAGTCGACTAGCGCACGAGCAGTACTTC. The encoded protein is CASSRLAHEQYF.

The V and J genes are TRBV7-2 and TRBJ1-5, with TRBD1 matching 7 bases. The J segment lost 9 bases and the V segment lost 5 bases, leaving 7 bases of the junction unmatched. Germline CDR1 and CDR2: SGHTA and FQGNSA. The CDR3 consists of 13 residues. The CDR3 region has the DNA TGTGCCAGCAGCCCAGGGGGAGTCATGCCCCAGCATTTT. It codes for CASSPGGVMPQHF.

The chain joins TRBV7-8 to TRBJ1-4; TRBD1 matches 7 bases. The CDR3 extends over 15 amino acids. Per the germline V gene, CDR1 is SGHVS and CDR2 is FQNEAQ. J gave up 7 bases and V 5 bases, and 10 bases lay outside the gene matches. CDR3 residues: CASSPRQGMGEKLFF. The DNA for the CDR3 is TGTGCCAGCAGCCCCCGACAGGGAATGGGTGAAAAACTGTTTTTT.

This clonotype came up a few times. The chain is built from TRBV20-1 and TRBJ2-7; possibly TRBD2 for D (6 bases). The CDR3 totals 14 residues. Trimming left V 2 bases short and J 0 bases short, with 11 bases between. CDR1 is DFQATT, CDR2 SNEGSKA, per germline (reference sequence). The CDR3, as DNA: TGCAGTGCTAGATCTGGGGGGAGCTCCTACGAGCAGTACTTC. Residues: CSARSGGSSYEQYF.

This clonotype was counted between two and nine times. This sequence joins TRBV5-6 and TRBJ1-5, with unresolved D. CDR1 SGHDT and CDR2 YYEEEE come from the germline V gene. The CDR3 has 15 residues. V lost 4 bases and J lost 0, with 11 bases in between. The CDR3: CASSVGPFSNQPQHF. The CDR3, as DNA: TGTGCCAGCAGCGTAGGACCGTTTAGCAATCAGCCCCAGCATTTT.